This entry is about one TCR beta chain. Its antigen is currently unknown. The data stem from a study of CD8 T cells in ankylosing spondylitis. MiXCR was run by TCRdb on the 5' RACE reads, yielding one entry per CDR3 protein. This sample has 90,000 to 120,000 distinct CDR3 sequences, with around 24% found just once. Whole-study results and caveats: Clones linked to the disease showed a CD8+ phenotype. They occurred at relatively low frequencies in peripheral blood. The clones that were linked to disease were reported to be significantly enriched in matched synovial fluid samples from ankylosing spondylitis patients.

CDR3 length: 16 amino acids. CDR1 and CDR2 from the germline V gene are DFQATT and SNEGSKA (reference sequence). Germline trimming cut 0 bases from V and 1 base from J; bases unmatched to any gene: 7. This chain uses TRBV20-1 with TRBJ2-5, with 8 bases identical to TRBD2. The source is a male donor with ankylosing spondylitis. The sample was synovial fluid, either unsorted or a sorted T cell fraction (not recorded which). CDR3 amino acids: CSARDSAGGSQETQYF. Here the CDR3 DNA reads TGCAGTGCTAGAGATTCGGCGGGAGGTTCCCAAGAGACCCAGTACTTC.